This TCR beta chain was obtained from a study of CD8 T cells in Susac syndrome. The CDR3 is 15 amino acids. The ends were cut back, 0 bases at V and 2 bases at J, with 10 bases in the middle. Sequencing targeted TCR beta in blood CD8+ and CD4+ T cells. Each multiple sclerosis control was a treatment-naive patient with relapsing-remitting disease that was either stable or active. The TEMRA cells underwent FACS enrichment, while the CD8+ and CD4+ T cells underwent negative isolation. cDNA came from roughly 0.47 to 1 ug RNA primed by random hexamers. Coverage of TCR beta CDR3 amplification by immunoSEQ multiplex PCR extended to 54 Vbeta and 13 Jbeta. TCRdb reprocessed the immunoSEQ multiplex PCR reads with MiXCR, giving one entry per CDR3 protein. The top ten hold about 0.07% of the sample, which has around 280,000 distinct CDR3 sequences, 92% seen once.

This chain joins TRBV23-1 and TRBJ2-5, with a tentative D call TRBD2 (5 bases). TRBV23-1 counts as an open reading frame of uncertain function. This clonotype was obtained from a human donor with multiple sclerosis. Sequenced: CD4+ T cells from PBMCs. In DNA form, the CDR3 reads TGCGCCAGCAGTCAATCGAGGGTCGGACAAGAGACCCAGTACTTC. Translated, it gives CASSQSRVGQETQYF.